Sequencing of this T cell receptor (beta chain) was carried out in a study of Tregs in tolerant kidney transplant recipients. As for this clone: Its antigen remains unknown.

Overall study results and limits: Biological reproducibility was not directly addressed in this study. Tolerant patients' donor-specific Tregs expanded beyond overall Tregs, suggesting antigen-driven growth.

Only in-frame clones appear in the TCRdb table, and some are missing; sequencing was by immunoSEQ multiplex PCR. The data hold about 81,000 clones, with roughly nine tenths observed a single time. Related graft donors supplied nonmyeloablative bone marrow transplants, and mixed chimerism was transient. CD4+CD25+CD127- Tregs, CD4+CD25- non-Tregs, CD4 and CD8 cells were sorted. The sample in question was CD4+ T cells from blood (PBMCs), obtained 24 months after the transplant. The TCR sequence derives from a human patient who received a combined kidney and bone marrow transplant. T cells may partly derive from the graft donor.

The CDR3 spells CATIDRAHGELFF. The CDR3 DNA is TGTGCCACCATTGACAGGGCCCACGGGGAGCTGTTTTTT. The gene calls are TRBV7-9 and TRBJ2-2; 7 bases map to TRBD1. Germline V gives CDR1 SEHNR, CDR2 FQNEAQ (reference sequence). CDR3 length: 13 residues. The J segment lost 7 bases and the V segment lost 10 bases, leaving 9 bases of the junction unmatched.